This T cell receptor (beta chain) came from a study of cytomegalovirus exposure and HLA in healthy donors. Findings and caveats of the study: Most sequenced TCRs were rare (though some public TCRs occurred in many donors). What was likely a sequencing artifact was a cluster of highly shared sequence variants.

The PCR made use of 60 Vbeta and 13 Jbeta primers. Sequenced by immunoSEQ multiplex PCR; TCRdb stores in-frame clones only, minus some. This table holds more than 80,000 clones, 80% to 90% found once. As for the donors, each was a healthy bone marrow donor. When sampled, the donors appeared nominally healthy, though they likely had unrecorded immune exposures. Trimming cost V 5 bases and J 5 bases, with 18 bases left between them. Germline CDR1 is MNHEY and CDR2 is SMNVEV (reference sequence). The CDR3 is made up of 15 amino acids. This clone is a singleton in its sample. The antigen remains undetermined.

Specimen: PBMCs. This clonotype was obtained from a middle-aged man in good health and CMV-seronegative. The rearrangement joins TRBV27 to TRBJ1-1; the D is unclear. The CDR3 protein is CASSTPGRDFTEAFF. CDR3 nucleotides: TGTGCCAGCAGTACACCGGGTCGAGATTTTACTGAAGCTTTCTTT.